The 9 T cell receptor beta chains listed next were all sequenced from one sample in a study of cytomegalovirus exposure and HLA in healthy donors. 13 Jbeta primers and 60 Vbeta primers were used for the PCR. Assay: immunoSEQ multiplex PCR; the TCRdb copy retains only in-frame clones and omits some. The repertoire holds about 300,000 clones, with roughly 89% as singletons. The material sequenced was PBMCs. The receptors were gathered from a man in his forties or fifties in good health and CMV-seropositive.

In this sample, this clone turned up a few times. The chain employs TRBV10-2 and TRBJ1-1; D call uncertain. Germline CDR1 WSHSY, CDR2 SAAADI. Trimming took 2 bases from V and 7 from J, leaving 8 bases between them. This CDR3 contains 12 residues. The CDR3 DNA follows: TGCGCCAGCAGTGAGATGGCAGATGAAGCTTTCTTT. The encoded protein is CASSEMADEAFF.

A remark on this clone: A read error may produce the germline difference seen at one junction end. The J gene is TRBJ1-2, the V gene TRBV30, with 7 nucleotides matching TRBD1. Germline V CDR1 and CDR2: GTSNPN, SVGIG (reference sequence). This CDR3 spans 15 amino acids. The CDR3 here is CAWSGTGGVSYRYTF. In DNA form, the CDR3 reads TGTGCCTGGAGTGGGACAGGTGGGGTCAGCTATCGCTACACCTTC.

The chain joins TRBV27 to TRBJ1-1, with TRBD1 as a possible D gene (5 bases). The germline V and J ends were trimmed by 6 bases and 6 bases, with 17 bases remaining between them. The CDR3 is made up of 14 amino acids. Germline CDR1 and CDR2: MNHEY and SMNVEV (reference sequence). CDR3 residues: CASSWGLAGAEAFF. The CDR3 DNA is TGTGCCAGCAGCTGGGGTTTAGCGGGGGCTGAAGCTTTCTTT.

CDR3 nucleotides: TGTGCCAGCAGTCCCAGGACAGGGGGAAACTATGGCTACACCTTC. Translated: CASSPRTGGNYGYTF. The chain has TRBV27 and TRBJ1-2, with 10 bases aligning to TRBD1. With V trimmed by 5 bases and J by 2 bases, 5 bases remained unmatched. The V gene's germline CDR1 is MNHEY and CDR2 SMNVEV (reference sequence). The CDR3 covers 15 residues.

This chain uses TRBV28 with TRBJ2-3, with 14 bases matching TRBD2. CDR3 length equals 17 residues. Unmatched junction bases numbered 4, after V lost 5 bases and J lost 0 bases. The germline gives CDR1 MDHEN, CDR2 SYDVKM. CDR3 bases: TGTGCCAGCAGTCCTCGGACTAGCGGGAGGAGCACAGATACGCAGTATTTT. It specifies CASSPRTSGRSTDTQYF.

V is TRBV4-1 and J is TRBJ2-1; TRBD2 matches at 7 bases. CDR1 and CDR2 (germline): MGHRA, YSYEKL. The ends lost 4 bases at V and 1 base at J; junction bases unmatched: 7. This CDR3 spans 16 amino acids. The CDR3 sequence: CASSLASGGSYNEQFF. The CDR3 nucleotides read TGCGCCAGCAGCCTCGCTAGCGGTGGGTCCTACAATGAGCAGTTCTTC.

This chain links TRBV19 with TRBJ2-3; TRBD2 aligns across 8 bases. Trimming cost V 3 bases and J 0 bases; bases outside gene matches: 8. CDR3 length equals 17 residues. Looked up from germline, CDR1 is LNHDA and CDR2 is SQIVND (reference sequence). The CDR3 is CASSITIAGPSTDTQYF. The CDR3, as DNA: TGTGCCAGTAGTATCACTATAGCGGGACCTAGCACAGATACGCAGTATTTT.

The chain is built from TRBV5-6 and TRBJ2-7; 7 nucleotides match TRBD2. V lost 5 bases and J lost 4; bases outside the gene matches: 12. The CDR3 consists of 15 residues. CDR1 is SGHDT and CDR2 is YYEEEE in the germline V gene. CDR3 in DNA: TGTGCCAGCAGGTCTAGCGGCGTTTGGCCATACGAGCAGTACTTC. This translates into CASRSSGVWPYEQYF.

This clone was seen only a few times. The chain recombines TRBV27 with TRBJ1-1, with 7 nucleotides matching TRBD1. The germline CDR1 and CDR2 sequences are MNHEY and SMNVEV (reference sequence). CDR3 size: 14 residues. Losses at the gene ends were 6 bases for V and 4 bases for J; bases not matched to a gene: 8. The CDR3, as DNA: TGTGCCAGCAGGAACCTAGGGGGCGGCACTGAAGCTTTCTTT. Protein sequence: CASRNLGGGTEAFF.